This T cell receptor (beta chain) was obtained from a study of blood T cell repertoires in COVID-19. Study information: Acute-phase and convalescent COVID-19 samples originated in the United States, Italy and Spain. PBMCs, B-cell-depleted T cells, or T cells provided the cDNA or gDNA that made up the material.

Authors' methods: Estimation of nucleated cell counts relied on the amplification of reference gene primers. Clones were sequenced by immunoSEQ multiplex PCR, and TCRdb holds only the in-frame ones, with some missing. V and J calls and clone size are those listed in that table; D and trimming were worked out from the DNA. The sample has about 220,000 clones; approximately 77% are singletons. Germline CDR1 and CDR2: MNHEY and SVGAGI. Trimming pared 7 bases from V and 5 bases from J, leaving 14 bases between. This CDR3 has 14 amino acids. This receptor was taken from a woman older than 75 with acute or convalescent COVID-19. Sequencing used peripheral blood. The chain carries TRBV6-5 and TRBJ1-4; D is undetermined. CDR3 DNA: TGTGCCAGCAAAGGAACCGCGGCAAATGAAAAACTGTTTTTT. This sequence encodes CASKGTAANEKLFF.